These T cell receptor beta chains were read from a single sample in a study of graft-versus-host responses after intestinal transplantation. Data came from immunoSEQ multiplex PCR; TCRdb stores just in-frame clones and leaves some out. The table lists under 150,000 clones, approximately 95% of them singletons. Their antigen targets remain unknown. Sequencing used unstimulated CD8+ T cells sorted from spleen or lymph node cells, obtained before intestinal transplant. These TCRs come from a human donor who received an intestinal transplant. CDR3s include the opening cysteine and the closing phenylalanine or tryptophan. The D gene is left open where the match is weak. Not every row has a clone size; where given, it reads once, few, many or a size class.

>NA|TRBJ2-7|TRBD1|15|TRBV28
TGTGCCAGCAGTTTCGGACAGGCCCCCTCCTACGAGCAGTACTTC
CASSFGQAPSYEQYF
>NA|TRBJ1-5|TRBD1|15|TRBV28
TGTGCCAGCAGTTCCGGGACAGGGCCAAATCAGCCCCAGCATTTT
CASSSGTGPNQPQHF
>NA|TRBJ2-7|NA|14|TRBV28
TGTGCCAGCAGTCTTACAGGGATAGTCCACGAGCAGTACTTC
CASSLTGIVHEQYF
>NA|TRBJ1-1|NA|14|TRBV23-1
TGCGCCAGCAGTCAATCGGTAGGGTGCACTGAAGCTTTCTTT
CASSQSVGCTEAFF
>NA|TRBJ2-1|NA|17|TRBV2
TGTGCCAGCATCGAGGGCGGACGGTGGAGCTCCTACAATGAGCAGTTCTTC
CASIEGGRWSSYNEQFF
>NA|TRBJ2-7|NA|15|TRBV2
TGTGCCAGCAGTGGGTACATCCCAACCAGCTACGAGCAGTACTTC
CASSGYIPTSYEQYF
>NA|TRBJ1-5|NA|14|TRBV7-8
TGTGCCAGCAGCTTGGGGGGTCTCAGGGAGCCCCAGCATTTT
CASSLGGLREPQHF
>once|TRBJ2-3|TRBD2|16|TRBV4-1
TGCGCCAGCAGCCCGACTAGCGGGTTAAAGTTAGATACGCAGTATTTT
CASSPTSGLKLDTQYF
>NA|TRBJ2-7|NA|14|TRBV6-5
TGTGCCAGCAGTTACTTAACAGGGTTTGCAGAGCAGTACTTC
CASSYLTGFAEQYF
>NA|TRBJ2-7|NA|13|TRBV2
TGTGCCACCGAAGAGGGGCCCTCCTACGAGCAGTACTTC
CATEEGPSYEQYF
>NA|TRBJ2-2|NA|13|TRBV9
TGTGCCAGCAGCGTAGTGGGGGCCGGGGAGCTGTTTTTT
CASSVVGAGELFF
>NA|TRBJ2-1|TRBD2|15|TRBV19
TGTGCCAGTAGTATAACAGCGGGGCTCTACAATGAGCAGTTCTTC
CASSITAGLYNEQFF
>NA|TRBJ2-7|NA|14|TRBV7-9
TGTGCCAGCAGCTTAAGAGGGGGAGTTCGGGAGCAGTACTTC
CASSLRGGVREQYF
>NA|TRBJ1-1|NA|16|TRBV7-7
TGTGCCAGCAGCTCCTCCAGACAGTGGAAAATAACTGAAGCTTTCTTT
CASSSSRQWKITEAFF
>NA|TRBJ2-2|TRBD1|19|TRBV5-6
TGTGCCAGCAGCCTTGCCCTATTGGACAGGGGCTCGAACACCGGGGAGCTGTTTTTT
CASSLALLDRGSNTGELFF
>NA|TRBJ2-7|NA|10|TRBV28
TGTGCCACCAGACTGGGGGAGCAGTACTTC
CATRLGEQYF
>once|TRBJ2-7|NA|15|TRBV7-3
TGTGCCAGCAGCTTATCGAGAGGGCCTGCCTACGAGCAGTACTTC
CASSLSRGPAYEQYF
>NA|TRBJ2-1|NA|15|TRBV27
TGTGCCAGCAGTTTACGGTCTAGCTCCTACAATGAGCAGTTCTTC
CASSLRSSSYNEQFF
>NA|TRBJ2-7|TRBD1|15|TRBV4-2
TGTGCCAGCAGCCAAGATCAGACAGGGACCTACGAGCAGTACTTC
CASSQDQTGTYEQYF
>NA|TRBJ1-6|TRBD1|15|TRBV6-6
TGTGCCAGCAGTTACCCCGGGACAGGGGATTCACCCCTCCACTTT
CASSYPGTGDSPLHF
>NA|TRBJ2-1|NA|13|TRBV6-5
TGTGCCAGCAGTTACAGGGAATACAATGAGCAGTTCTTC
CASSYREYNEQFF
>NA|TRBJ2-7|TRBD1|15|TRBV28
TGTGCCAGCAGTGCATCCGGGACAGGGCCTTACGAGCAGTACTTC
CASSASGTGPYEQYF
>NA|TRBJ1-1|NA|13|TRBV9
TGTGCCAGCAGCGAAGGGGGGAACACTGAAGCTTTCTTT
CASSEGGNTEAFF
>NA|TRBJ2-7|TRBD1|13|TRBV6-1
TGTGCCAGCAGTGACATGACAGGGGGCGAGCAGTACTTC
CASSDMTGGEQYF
>once|TRBJ2-7|NA|14|TRBV6-4
TGTGCCAGCAGTGAGGGACTTGGGGGCTACGAGCAGTACTTC
CASSEGLGGYEQYF
>NA|TRBJ1-3|NA|14|TRBV9
TGTGCCAGCAGCGGAGGGGAGACTGGAAACACCATATATTTT
CASSGGETGNTIYF
>NA|TRBJ1-3|NA|19|TRBV2
TGTGCCAGCTCGAGGGTTGGACCATGGGAACAGGACTCTGGAAACACCATATATTTT
CASSRVGPWEQDSGNTIYF
>NA|TRBJ1-2|NA|13|TRBV28
TGTGCCAGCAGTCCGGGACTCCCAGACGGCTACACCTTC
CASSPGLPDGYTF
>NA|TRBJ2-7|TRBD1|17|TRBV5-5
TGTGCCAGCAGCTTGGTCTGGAGAGGGGGCGCATCCTACGAGCAGTACTTC
CASSLVWRGGASYEQYF
>NA|TRBJ2-5|TRBD2|14|TRBV28
TGTGCCAGCAGTTTTGGGAGGGTCCAAGAGACCCAGTACTTC
CASSFGRVQETQYF
>once|TRBJ2-7|NA|10|TRBV6-1
TGTGCCAGCAGTGAACGCGAGCAGTACTTC
CASSEREQYF
>NA|TRBJ2-7|NA|14|TRBV15
TGTGCCACCAGCCTGGTGGGCTACTCCTACGAGCAGTACTTC
CATSLVGYSYEQYF
>NA|TRBJ2-1|NA|14|TRBV19
TGTGCCAGTAGCGGAGGCCCGTCCTACAATGAGCAGTTCTTC
CASSGGPSYNEQFF
>NA|TRBJ2-3|NA|12|TRBV14
TGTGCCAGCAGCCGTCTACGTGATACGCAGTATTTT
CASSRLRDTQYF
>NA|TRBJ2-5|NA|15|TRBV29-1
TGCAGCGTTGAAGATCGGAGACACGGAGGAGAGACCCAGTACTTC
CSVEDRRHGGETQYF
>NA|TRBJ1-4|TRBD1|16|TRBV5-6
TGTGCCAGCAGCTTGGCGGGACAGGCTTCTAATGAAAAACTGTTTTTT
CASSLAGQASNEKLFF
>NA|TRBJ1-6|TRBD1|15|TRBV5-6
TGTGCCAGCAGCTGGTGGGGACAGGGGAATTCACCCCTCCACTTT
CASSWWGQGNSPLHF
>NA|TRBJ1-2|NA|12|TRBV2
TGTGCCAGCAGTGATGGCGAGAATGGCTACACCTTC
CASSDGENGYTF
>NA|TRBJ2-7|NA|17|TRBV9
TGTGCCAGCAGCTCCGGTAGGGGACACACACAATCCTACGAGCAGTACTTC
CASSSGRGHTQSYEQYF
>NA|TRBJ2-2|TRBD2|20|TRBV27
TGTGCCCGCAGGGGGGGGGCTAGCGGGAATCCCCGACGGAACACCGGGGAGCTGTTTTTT
CARRGGASGNPRRNTGELFF
>NA|TRBJ2-1|NA|11|TRBV20-1
TGCAGTGCTAGAGTAAGCAATGAGCAGTTCTTC
CSARVSNEQFF
>once|TRBJ2-7|NA|12|TRBV11-2
TGTGCCAGCAGGTCCTCCCACTACGAGCAGTACTTC
CASRSSHYEQYF
>once|TRBJ2-7|NA|12|TRBV7-8
TGTGCCAGCACCCCTGACTACTACGAGCAGTACTTC
CASTPDYYEQYF
>once|TRBJ1-1|NA|14|TRBV19
TGTGCCAACCCGCCTTGGGACTTTTACACTGAAGCTTTCTTT
CANPPWDFYTEAFF
>NA|TRBJ2-7|NA|12|TRBV29-1
TGCAGCGTTGAAGACCGTTCTAACGAGCAGTACTTC
CSVEDRSNEQYF
>NA|TRBJ1-5|NA|15|TRBV28
TGTGCCAGCAAGAGGGGCCCCGGGGGCAATCAGCCCCAGCATTTT
CASKRGPGGNQPQHF
>NA|TRBJ2-3|TRBD2|17|TRBV27
TGTGCCAGCAGTTTAGAGGGTAGCGGGAGTGGCACAGATACGCAGTATTTT
CASSLEGSGSGTDTQYF